Below are 26 T cell receptor beta chains sequenced from a single sample in a study of T cells in Graves' hyperthyroidism and ophthalmopathy. TCR beta CDR3 region amplification was performed from RNA transcripts. Carried out on the TCR CDR3, a first-round RT-PCR used the HTBI primer set. TCRdb re-called the multiplex PCR reads through MiXCR, storing one row per CDR3 protein. This table has approximately 710,000 distinct CDR3 sequences, 15% to 20% appearing once. The sample consisted of blood. The receptors come from a man aged 50-59 years with Graves' hyperthyroidism.

This clonotype was detected many times. This rearrangement joins TRBV11-2 to TRBJ2-5; maybe TRBD1 (6 bases). Germline V gene lookup returns CDR1 SGHAT and CDR2 FQNNGV. The CDR3 is 14 amino acids. Trimming removed 2 bases at V and 5 bases at J, with 12 bases between. The CDR3 protein is CASSLTQGSETQYF. CDR3 nucleotides: TGTGCCAGCAGCTTAACACAGGGTTCGGAGACCCAGTACTTC.

Many counts were recorded for this clonotype. The rearrangement links TRBV28 to TRBJ2-1; no clear D gene. CDR1 is MDHEN, CDR2 SYDVKM, per germline. Trimming removed 1 base from V and 8 bases from J, with 9 bases in between. CDR3 length: 13 residues. CDR3: CASSLSRVHEQFF. Written as DNA, the CDR3 is TGTGCCAGCAGTTTATCGCGCGTCCATGAGCAGTTCTTC.

This clonotype was recorded many times. CDR3 sequence reads: CSARDQAGYSTDTQYF. The CDR3 nucleotides read TGCAGTGCTAGAGATCAGGCAGGCTATAGCACAGATACGCAGTATTTT. The chain carries TRBV20-1 and TRBJ2-3, with D unclear. V was trimmed by 0 bases and J by 0 bases, leaving 13 bases between them. The CDR3 spans 16 residues. Germline-derived CDR1 and CDR2 are DFQATT and SNEGSKA (reference sequence).

There are many counts of this clonotype. The genes are TRBV20-1 and TRBJ1-2; 7 bases map to TRBD1. The V segment lost 5 bases and the J segment 3 bases; nucleotides outside the gene matches: 9. The CDR3 has 14 residues. From germline, CDR1 is DFQATT and CDR2 SNEGSKA (reference sequence). The CDR3 loop is CSADLRDRYYGYTF. The CDR3 region has the DNA TGCAGTGCTGATTTACGGGACAGATACTATGGCTACACCTTC.

The rearrangement links TRBV19 to TRBJ2-7, with a tentative D call TRBD2 (6 bases). The germline V gene has CDR1 LNHDA and CDR2 SQIVND (reference sequence). The CDR3 runs to 15 residues. V lost 4 bases and J lost 0, with 13 bases in between. The CDR3 is CASSTKDYASYEQYF. DNA of the CDR3: TGTGCCAGTAGTACCAAGGACTACGCCTCCTACGAGCAGTACTTC.

This chain uses TRBV5-1 with TRBJ2-7; 12 bases agree with TRBD2. The CDR3 runs to 15 residues. Germline values: CDR1 SGHRS, CDR2 YFSETQ. This CDR3 is CASSLLAGGTYEPYV. The CDR3 nucleotides read TGCGCCAGCAGCTTACTAGCGGGAGGAACCTACGAGCCGTACGTC.

This clonotype was found many times. The gene calls are TRBV29-1 and TRBJ2-6, with a possible D match to TRBD1 (6 bases). The CDR3 is 14 amino acids. Per the germline V gene, CDR1 is SQVTM and CDR2 is ANQGSEA. The ends were cut back, 3 bases at V and 1 base at J, with 7 bases in the middle. CDR3 loop: CSVDGQSGANVLTF. CDR3 in DNA: TGCAGCGTTGACGGACAGTCTGGGGCCAACGTCCTGACTTTC.

This clonotype was picked up many times. The V gene is TRBV19, the J gene TRBJ2-7; 9 positions match TRBD1. There are 14 residues in the CDR3. Trimming cost V 6 bases and J 4 bases; bases outside gene matches: 7. Germline-derived CDR1 and CDR2 are LNHDA and SQIVND (reference sequence). The CDR3 region is CASSTGTGPYEQYF. The CDR3, as DNA: TGTGCCAGTAGCACCGGGACAGGGCCGTACGAGCAGTACTTC.

This clonotype was picked up many times. The chain is built from TRBV5-6 and TRBJ2-5; 7 bases are a match to TRBD2. The CDR3 is made up of 14 amino acids. Germline lookup yields CDR1 SGHDT and CDR2 YYEEEE. Trimming took 4 bases from V and 5 from J; bases not matched to a gene: 8. The CDR3 nucleotides read TGTGCCAGCAGCCCCGCGGGGGAGCTGGAGACCCAGTACTTC. Translating gives CASSPAGELETQYF. The full variable domain, with the rest looked up from reference TRBV5-6 and TRBJ2-5, is DAGVTQSPTHLIKTRGQQVTLRCSPKSGHDTVSWYQQALGQGPQFIFQYYEEEERQRGNFPDRFSGHQFPNYSSELNVNALLLGDSALYLCASSPAGELETQYFGPGTRLLVL.

This clonotype was seen many times. The genes are TRBV13 and TRBJ2-1; perhaps TRBD2 as D (6 bases). V lost 2 bases to trimming and J lost 5 bases, with 10 bases between them. Germline CDR1 PRHDT, CDR2 FYEKMQ (reference sequence). CDR3 size: 14 residues. The DNA for the CDR3 is TGTGCCAGCAGCTTAAAGGCGGGAAACAATGAGCAGTTCTTC. Translated: CASSLKAGNNEQFF.

The chain combines TRBV27 with TRBJ1-5; D might be TRBD1 (6 bases). The CDR3 totals 15 residues. Trimming took off 4 bases at V and 0 bases at J, with 10 bases between the two ends. The V gene's germline CDR1 is MNHEY and CDR2 SMNVEV (reference sequence). The CDR3 loop is CASSSSDSSNQPQHF. DNA for the CDR3: TGTGCCAGCAGTTCCTCGGACAGTAGCAATCAGCCCCAGCATTTT.

This chain connects TRBV27 to TRBJ2-1; D remains ambiguous. The V end was cut by 2 bases, the J end by 9 bases, with 11 bases between. Germline CDR1 is MNHEY and CDR2 is SMNVEV (reference sequence). The CDR3 runs to 13 residues. The CDR3 region has the DNA TGTGCCAGCAGTTTAACAGAGCTAGGTGAGCAGTTCTTC. The encoded protein is CASSLTELGEQFF.

This clonotype was counted many times. The chain is built from TRBV6-1 and TRBJ2-5; TRBD2 matches 7 bases. Trimming cost V 6 bases and J 2 bases; bases outside gene matches: 6. CDR1 and CDR2 from the germline V gene are MNHNS and SASEGT. The CDR3 contains 14 residues. The CDR3 reads CASSPFSGQETQYF. CDR3 nucleotides: TGTGCCAGCAGCCCGTTTAGCGGGCAAGAGACCCAGTACTTC.

A few counts support this clonotype. The chain uses TRBV7-2 and TRBJ2-3; 10 nucleotides match TRBD2. V lost 6 bases, J lost 1 base, and 10 bases stayed unmatched. This CDR3 has 17 amino acids. Germline V lookup: CDR1 SGHTA, CDR2 FQGNSA. The CDR3 is CASRPPSGRVGTDTQYF. In nucleotides, the CDR3 is TGTGCCAGCAGGCCCCCTAGCGGGAGAGTGGGCACAGATACGCAGTATTTT.

This chain joins TRBV6-2 or TRBV6-3 and TRBJ2-2, with 10 bases fitting TRBD2. CDR1 and CDR2 from the germline V gene are MNHEY and SVGEGT. There are 24 residues in the CDR3. The V and J ends lost 1 base and 0 bases, in that order; junction bases with no gene match: 23. The CDR3 DNA is TGTGCCAGCAGTTACTTGGAGGTTTTTCAAAAGTTAGGACTAGCGGACCCGAACACCGGGGAGCTGTTTTTT. The encoded protein is CASSYLEVFQKLGLADPNTGELFF.

The gene calls are TRBV20-1 and TRBJ1-3; D ambiguous. From germline, CDR1 is DFQATT and CDR2 SNEGSKA (reference sequence). The CDR3 covers 15 residues. V was cut by 0 bases and J by 0 bases, with 9 bases left in between. The CDR3 DNA reads as TGCAGTGCTAGAGACGTTTCAGGCTCTGGAAACACCATATATTTT. This gives the protein CSARDVSGSGNTIYF.

The chain links TRBV6-1 to TRBJ2-1; D is possibly TRBD2 (6 bases). The germline V and J ends were trimmed by 6 bases and 5 bases, with 11 bases remaining between them. Germline V gives CDR1 MNHNS, CDR2 SASEGT. The CDR3 totals 13 residues. In nucleotides, the CDR3 is TGTGCCAGCAGCGCCCAGCGGGACAATGAGCAGTTCTTC. The encoded protein is CASSAQRDNEQFF.

The chain couples TRBV3-1 to TRBJ2-1; TRBD2 aligns across 8 bases. This CDR3 region has 17 residues. Germline V gene data show CDR1 as LGHDT and CDR2 as YNNKEL (reference sequence). V shed 3 bases, J shed 9 bases, and the junction held 16 bases outside the gene matches. CDR3 region: CASSHSLTGGQGTEQFF. The CDR3, as DNA: TGTGCCAGCAGCCACAGCCTGACGGGAGGGCAAGGTACTGAGCAGTTCTTC.

The sample holds many counts of this clonotype. The rearrangement joins TRBV6-1 to TRBJ1-6, with TRBD1 matching over 8 bases. The CDR3 contains 14 residues. Germline loops: CDR1 MNHNS, CDR2 SASEGT. J lost 12 bases, V lost 5 bases, and 9 bases had no gene match. CDR3: CASSYSTGGKPLHF. The CDR3 bases are TGTGCCAGCAGTTATTCAACAGGGGGAAAACCCCTCCACTTT.

This clonotype was detected only a few times. The rearrangement joins TRBV27 to TRBJ2-5; 7 nucleotides match TRBD2. CDR3 size: 15 residues. Germline CDR1 and CDR2: MNHEY and SMNVEV (reference sequence). The junction had 12 bases not matched to a gene; V was cut back by 6 bases and J by 5 bases. CDR3: CASRRNGGGPETQYF. CDR3 bases: TGTGCCAGCAGGAGGAATGGGGGAGGGCCGGAGACCCAGTACTTC.

There are many counts of this clonotype. The genes are TRBV9 and TRBJ2-3; maybe TRBD1 (8 bases). Germline V gene lookup returns CDR1 SGDLS and CDR2 YYNGEE. The CDR3 has 14 residues. Trimming took off 2 bases at V and 6 bases at J, with 13 bases between the two ends. The CDR3 bases are TGTGCCAGCAGCGTCGACAGGGGAGGGGATACGCAGTATTTT. This gives the protein CASSVDRGGDTQYF.

There are many counts of this clonotype. The chain has TRBV10-3 and TRBJ2-7, with TRBD1 matching 8 bases. CDR1 and CDR2 from the germline V gene are ENHRY and SYGVKD. J gave up 7 bases and V 2 bases, and 13 bases lay outside the gene matches. CDR3 size: 16 residues. The CDR3 bases are TGTGCCATCAGTGAGCCGAAGGGACAGGCGACACTAGAGCAGTACTTC. Translating it yields CAISEPKGQATLEQYF.

This clonotype was detected many times. The V call is TRBV5-1, the J call TRBJ2-7; 11 bases line up with TRBD2. Per germline, CDR1 SGHRS and CDR2 YFSETQ. The CDR3 is 12 residues long. Trimming at V came to 7 bases and at J to 6 bases, leaving 3 bases not matched to a gene. The CDR3 reads CASGTSGIEQYF. For the CDR3, the DNA is TGCGCCAGCGGGACTAGCGGTATCGAGCAGTACTTC. The full variable domain, its missing parts supplied by reference TRBV5-1 and TRBJ2-7, is KAGVTQTPRYLIKTRGQQVTLSCSPISGHRSVSWYQQTPGQGLQFLFEYFSETQRNKGNFPGRFSGRQFSNSRSEMNVSTLELGDSALYLCASGTSGIEQYFGPGTRLTVT.

This clonotype has at least ten counts. Written as DNA, the CDR3 is TGTGCCAGCAGCCTAGTGGGGGATTTCAACGGGGAGCTGTTTTTT. Translating gives CASSLVGDFNGELFF. The chain uses TRBV7-3 and TRBJ2-2; either TRBD1 or TRBD2 may supply D (5 bases each). Looked up from germline, CDR1 is SGHTA and CDR2 is FQGTGA. The CDR3 spans 15 residues. Trimming shortened V by 5 bases and J by 7 bases, and 17 bases separated the two germline ends. The full variable domain, completed using reference TRBV7-3 and TRBJ2-2, is GAGVSQTPSNKVTEKGKYVELRCDPISGHTALYWYRQSLGQGPEFLIYFQGTGAADDSGLPNDRFFAVRPEGSVSTLKIQRTERGDSAVYLCASSLVGDFNGELFFGEGSRLTVL.

The genes are TRBV27 and TRBJ1-5, with D hard to call. V shed 2 bases and J shed 4 bases, with 18 bases lying between them. The CDR3 has 17 residues. Looked up from germline, CDR1 is MNHEY and CDR2 is SMNVEV (reference sequence). This CDR3 reads CASSLRWGTAKNQPQHF. DNA of the CDR3: TGTGCCAGCAGTTTAAGGTGGGGAACAGCCAAAAATCAGCCCCAGCATTTT.

The chain links TRBV30 to TRBJ2-1; 8 bases fit TRBD2. With 3 bases clipped from V and 2 bases from J, the junction kept 3 bases outside the gene matches. The CDR3 is 14 amino acids. The germline V gene encodes CDR1 GTSNPN and CDR2 SVGIG (reference sequence). The CDR3 here is CAWRATSAYNEQFF. The CDR3 bases are TGTGCCTGGAGGGCGACTAGCGCCTACAATGAGCAGTTCTTC.